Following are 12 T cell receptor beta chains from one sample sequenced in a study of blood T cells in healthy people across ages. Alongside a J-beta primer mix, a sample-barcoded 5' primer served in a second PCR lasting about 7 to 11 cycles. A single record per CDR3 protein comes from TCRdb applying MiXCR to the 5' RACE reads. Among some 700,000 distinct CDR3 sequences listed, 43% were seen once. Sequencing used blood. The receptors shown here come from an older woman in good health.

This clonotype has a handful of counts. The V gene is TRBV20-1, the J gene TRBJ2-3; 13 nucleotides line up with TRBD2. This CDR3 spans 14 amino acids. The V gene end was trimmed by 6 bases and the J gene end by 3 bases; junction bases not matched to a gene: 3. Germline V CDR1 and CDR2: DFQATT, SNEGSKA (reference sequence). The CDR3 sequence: CSARTSGRTDTQYF. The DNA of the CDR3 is TGCAGTGCCAGGACTAGCGGGAGAACAGATACGCAGTATTTT.

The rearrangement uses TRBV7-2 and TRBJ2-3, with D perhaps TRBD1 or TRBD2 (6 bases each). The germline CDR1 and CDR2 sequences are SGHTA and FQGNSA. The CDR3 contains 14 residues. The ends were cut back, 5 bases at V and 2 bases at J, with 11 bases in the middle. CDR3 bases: TGTGCCAGCAGCGGGGGGCGCTACACAGATACGCAGTATTTT. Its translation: CASSGGRYTDTQYF.

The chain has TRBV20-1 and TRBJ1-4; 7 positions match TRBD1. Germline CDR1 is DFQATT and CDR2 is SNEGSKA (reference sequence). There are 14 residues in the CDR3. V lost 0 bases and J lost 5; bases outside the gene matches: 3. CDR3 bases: TGCAGTGCTAGAGAGACAGGGCAGAATGAAAAACTGTTTTTT. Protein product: CSARETGQNEKLFF.

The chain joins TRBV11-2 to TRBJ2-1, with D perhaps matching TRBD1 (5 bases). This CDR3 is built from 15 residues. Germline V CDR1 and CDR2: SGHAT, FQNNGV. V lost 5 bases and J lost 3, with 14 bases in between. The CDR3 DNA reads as TGTGCCAGCAGCCGACCGGGTCAGGGCTACAATGAGCAGTTCTTC. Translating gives CASSRPGQGYNEQFF.

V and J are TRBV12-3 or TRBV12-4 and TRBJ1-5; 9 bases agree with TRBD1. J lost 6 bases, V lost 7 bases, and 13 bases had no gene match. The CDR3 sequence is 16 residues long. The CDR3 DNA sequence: TGTGCCAGCACCGCGCCGGGGACAGGGTATATTCAGCCCCAGCATTTT. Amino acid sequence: CASTAPGTGYIQPQHF.

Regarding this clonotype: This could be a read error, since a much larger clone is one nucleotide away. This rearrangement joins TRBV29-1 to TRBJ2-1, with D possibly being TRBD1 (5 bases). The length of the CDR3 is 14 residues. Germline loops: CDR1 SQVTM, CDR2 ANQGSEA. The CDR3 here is CSGRTPYSDNEQFF. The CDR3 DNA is TGCAGCGGTAGGACACCCTACTCCGACAATGAGCAGTTCTTC.

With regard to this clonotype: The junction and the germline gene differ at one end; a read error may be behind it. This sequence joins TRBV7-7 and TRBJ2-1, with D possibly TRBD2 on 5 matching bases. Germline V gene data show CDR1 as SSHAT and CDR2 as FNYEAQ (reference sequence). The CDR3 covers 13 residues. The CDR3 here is CASSLLDSTAQFF. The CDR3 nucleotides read TGTGCTAGCAGCTTACTGGACTCAACAGCGCAGTTCTTC.

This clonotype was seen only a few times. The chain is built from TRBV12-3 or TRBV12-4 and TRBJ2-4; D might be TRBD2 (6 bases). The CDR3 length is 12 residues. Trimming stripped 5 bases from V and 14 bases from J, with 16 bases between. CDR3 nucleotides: TGTGCCAGCAGTACACCCCCGGGAGTTGAGTACTTC. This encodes CASSTPPGVEYF.

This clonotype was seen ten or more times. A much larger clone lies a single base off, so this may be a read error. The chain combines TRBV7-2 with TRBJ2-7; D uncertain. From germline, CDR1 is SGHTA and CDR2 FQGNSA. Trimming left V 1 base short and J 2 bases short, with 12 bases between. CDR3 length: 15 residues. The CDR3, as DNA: TGTGCCAGCAGCTTAGTCCCCCGAGGTACCTACGAGCAGTACTTC. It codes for CASSLVPRGTYEQYF.

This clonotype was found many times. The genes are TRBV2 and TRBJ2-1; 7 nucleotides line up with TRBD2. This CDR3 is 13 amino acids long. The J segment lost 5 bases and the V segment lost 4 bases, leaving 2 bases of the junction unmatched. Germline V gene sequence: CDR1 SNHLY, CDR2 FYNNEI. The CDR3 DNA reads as TGTGCCAGCAGTGGTCTAGCGGACAATGAGCAGTTCTTC. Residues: CASSGLADNEQFF. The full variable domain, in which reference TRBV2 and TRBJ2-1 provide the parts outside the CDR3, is EPEVTQTPSHQVTQMGQEVILRCVPISNHLYFYWYRQILGQKVEFLVSFYNNEISEKSEIFDDQFSVERPDGSNFTLKIRSTKLEDSAMYFCASSGLADNEQFFGPGTRLTVL.

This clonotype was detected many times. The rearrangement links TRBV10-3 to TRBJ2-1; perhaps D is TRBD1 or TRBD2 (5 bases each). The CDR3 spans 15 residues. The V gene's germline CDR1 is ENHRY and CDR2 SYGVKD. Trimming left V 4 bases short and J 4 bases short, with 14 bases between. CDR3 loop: CAISGPEGNYNEQFF. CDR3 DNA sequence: TGTGCCATCAGTGGACCAGAGGGGAATTACAATGAGCAGTTCTTC.

The CDR3 loop reads CASSLADGDQFF. DNA of the CDR3: TGTGCCAGCAGCTTAGCGGACGGGGACCAGTTCTTC. V is TRBV11-2 and J is TRBJ2-1; D tentatively fits TRBD1 or TRBD2 (5 bases each). The V end was cut by 1 base, the J end by 13 bases, with 11 bases between. The CDR3 spans 12 residues. Germline CDR1 is SGHAT and CDR2 is FQNNGV.